The source of this T cell receptor (beta chain) is a study of blood T cell repertoires in COVID-19. Study as a whole: Specimens from acute and convalescent COVID-19 originated in the United States, Italy and Spain. PBMCs, B-cell-depleted T cells, or T cells were the source of the cDNA or gDNA that made up the material.

V lost 6 bases to trimming and J lost 5 bases, with 18 bases between them. CDR3 length equals 15 residues. Authors' analysis steps: Quantification of nucleated cells was approximated via reference gene primer amplification. TCRdb's table, derived via immunoSEQ multiplex PCR, lists solely in-frame clones and lacks some. V and J calls and clone size come straight from that table; D and trimming were deduced from the DNA. The data hold tens of thousands of clones, with approximately 84% observed a single time. The TCR originated in a human donor with active COVID-19. The donor label of this sample is uncertain. This chain links TRBV23-1 with TRBJ2-3, with D unclear. TRBV23-1 is flagged as an ORF with uncertain function. The sample was peripheral blood. In nucleotides, the CDR3 is TGCGCCAGCAGGCGGAACCAATTCATCGGAGATACGCAGTATTTT. Translating gives CASRRNQFIGDTQYF.